Many counts were recorded for the clone carrying this T cell receptor (beta chain). No antigen is known for it. Total RNA, at least 5 micrograms per sample, was extracted from PBMCs. A second PCR of 7 to 11 cycles used a sample-barcoded 5' primer and a J-beta primer mix. MiXCR, run by TCRdb on the 5' RACE reads, gives a single entry per CDR3 protein. The sample lists approximately 800,000 distinct CDR3 sequences, more than 50% occurring once. Germline V gene data show CDR1 as SQVTM and CDR2 as ANQGSEA. The CDR3 covers 9 residues. V was clipped by 3 bases and J by 6 bases, with 0 bases between them. The data are from a study of blood T cells in healthy people across ages. General study points: The donors' CMV status was not determined, possibly confounding changes in expanded clonotypes.

This clonotype was obtained from a man aged 35 to 55 in good health. The sequenced sample consisted of blood. The rearrangement links TRBV29-1 to TRBJ2-1; D uncertain. The CDR3 protein is CSVDNEQFF. The CDR3 region has the DNA TGCAGCGTTGACAATGAGCAGTTCTTC.